Listed below are T cell receptor beta chains from one sample, sequenced in a study of blood T cell repertoires in COVID-19. The data were produced by immunoSEQ multiplex PCR, yet TCRdb's version contains in-frame clones alone and is incomplete. The sample has fewer than 130,000 clones, approximately 62% seen once; the top ten hold around 6.3%. Sequences were obtained from peripheral blood. These receptors were taken from a man of 80 years or more with acute or convalescent COVID-19. Each CDR3 is given with its conserved first and last residue. The order of the fields is D gene, V gene, CDR3 protein. The D gene is left open where the match is weak.

TRBD2 TRBV7-3 CASSLAGGNEQFF
NA TRBV7-9 CASSLAGLHEQYF
NA TRBV7-2 CASSSKETQYF
TRBD2 TRBV28 CATGGPWGETQYF
TRBD2 TRBV7-9 CASSRTTGLASSSYNEQFF
NA TRBV28 CASSPDSYNYGYTF
TRBD2 TRBV4-3 CASSQGGSTYEQYF
NA TRBV11-2 CASRGVARSSPYNEQFF
NA TRBV23-1 CASSQFGREGNQPQHF
NA TRBV6-2/TRBV6-3 CASSTWEKGELFF
NA TRBV15 CATSRGGEKGDYGYTF
TRBD1 TRBV25-1 CASVRVTGQRFEQYF
NA TRBV21-1 CASSKSGMIGQNYNEQFF
NA TRBV6-5 CASGQGTIAYTF
NA TRBV6-2/TRBV6-3 CASSKETGETQYF
TRBD2 TRBV6-5 CASSYGTSGPNEQFF
TRBD2 TRBV7-6 CASSLAAGTSGRLTGELFF
TRBD1 TRBV4-1 CASSRTDRVIEQYF
TRBD2 TRBV5-1 CASSFDSGIPGELFF
TRBD2 TRBV28 CAAGGGSYEQYF
NA TRBV5-1 CASSLYRGGTGELFF
NA TRBV7-9 CASSSRGWETQYF
NA TRBV6-1 CASSEGARSQETQYF
NA TRBV18 CASSPGGLGVNTEAFF